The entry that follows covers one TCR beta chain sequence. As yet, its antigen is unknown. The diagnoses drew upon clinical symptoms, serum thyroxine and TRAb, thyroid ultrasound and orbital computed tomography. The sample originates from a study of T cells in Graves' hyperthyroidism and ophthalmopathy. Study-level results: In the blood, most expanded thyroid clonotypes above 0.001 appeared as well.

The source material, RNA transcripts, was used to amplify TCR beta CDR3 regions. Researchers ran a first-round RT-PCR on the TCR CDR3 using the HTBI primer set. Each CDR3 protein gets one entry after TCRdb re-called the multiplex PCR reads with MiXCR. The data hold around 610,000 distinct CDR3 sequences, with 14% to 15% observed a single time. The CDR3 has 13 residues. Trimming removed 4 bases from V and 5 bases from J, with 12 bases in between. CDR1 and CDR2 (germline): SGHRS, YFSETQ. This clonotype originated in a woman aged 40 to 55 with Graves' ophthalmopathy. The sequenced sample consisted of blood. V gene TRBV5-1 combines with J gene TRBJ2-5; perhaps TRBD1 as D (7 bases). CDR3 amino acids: CASSEQGRETQYF. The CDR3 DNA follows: TGCGCCAGCAGCGAACAGGGGAGGGAGACCCAGTACTTC.